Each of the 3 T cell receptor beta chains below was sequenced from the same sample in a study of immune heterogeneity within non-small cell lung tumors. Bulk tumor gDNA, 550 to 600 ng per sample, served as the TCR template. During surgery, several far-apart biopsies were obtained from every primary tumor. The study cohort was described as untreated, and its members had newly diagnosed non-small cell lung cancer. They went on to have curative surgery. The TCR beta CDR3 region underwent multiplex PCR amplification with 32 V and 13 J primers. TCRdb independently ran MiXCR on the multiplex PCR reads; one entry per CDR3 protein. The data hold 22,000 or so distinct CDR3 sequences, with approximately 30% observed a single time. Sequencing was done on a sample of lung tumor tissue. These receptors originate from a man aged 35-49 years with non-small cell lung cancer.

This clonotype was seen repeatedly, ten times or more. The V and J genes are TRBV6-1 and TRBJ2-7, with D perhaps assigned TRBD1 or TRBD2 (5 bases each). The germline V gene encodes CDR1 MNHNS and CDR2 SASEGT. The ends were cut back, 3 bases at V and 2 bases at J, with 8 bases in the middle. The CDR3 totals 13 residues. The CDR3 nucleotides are TGTGCCAGCAGTGACCGGGACGCCTACGAGCAGTACTTC. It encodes CASSDRDAYEQYF.

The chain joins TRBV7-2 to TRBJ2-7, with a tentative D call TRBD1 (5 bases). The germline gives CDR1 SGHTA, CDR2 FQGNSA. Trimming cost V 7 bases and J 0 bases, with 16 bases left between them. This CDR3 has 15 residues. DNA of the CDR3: TGTGCCAGCAAGTTGTGGGGCCCCAACTCCTACGAGCAGTACTTC. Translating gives CASKLWGPNSYEQYF.

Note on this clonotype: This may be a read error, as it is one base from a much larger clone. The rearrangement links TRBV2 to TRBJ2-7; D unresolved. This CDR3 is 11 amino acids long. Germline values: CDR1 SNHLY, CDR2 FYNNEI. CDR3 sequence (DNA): TGTGCCAGTTCCCAGGTGGACGAGAAGTACTTC. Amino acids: CASSQVDEKYF.